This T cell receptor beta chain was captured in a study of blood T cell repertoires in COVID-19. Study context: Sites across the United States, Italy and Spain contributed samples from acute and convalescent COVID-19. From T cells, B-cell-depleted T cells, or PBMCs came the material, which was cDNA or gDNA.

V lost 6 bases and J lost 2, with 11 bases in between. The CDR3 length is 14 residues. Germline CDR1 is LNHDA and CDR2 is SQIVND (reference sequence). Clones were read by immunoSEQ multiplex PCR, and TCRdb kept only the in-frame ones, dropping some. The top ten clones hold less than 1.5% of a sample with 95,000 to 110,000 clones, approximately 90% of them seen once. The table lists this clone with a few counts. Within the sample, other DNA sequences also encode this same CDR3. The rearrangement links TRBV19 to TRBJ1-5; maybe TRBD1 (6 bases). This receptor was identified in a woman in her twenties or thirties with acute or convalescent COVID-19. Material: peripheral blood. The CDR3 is CASRIQGGNQPQHF. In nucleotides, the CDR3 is TGTGCCAGTAGGATACAGGGTGGCAATCAGCCCCAGCATTTT.